These T cell receptor beta chains were read from a single sample in a study of read filtering for tumor transcriptome and immune sequencing. MiXCR, applied by TCRdb to the reads, yields one record per CDR3 protein. Altogether nearly 60,000 distinct CDR3 sequences are present, approximately 13% being singletons, with the ten largest covering about a sixth. The sequenced material came from a population of CD138-negative cells sorted from bone marrow. The origin of the receptors is a donor aged 40 or older with multiple myeloma. CDR3s include the opening cysteine and the closing phenylalanine or tryptophan. D genes are given only for firm matches. A row's size may be missing; if present it is once, few, many or a size class.

D: TRBD2; V: TRBV7-9; J: TRBJ2-3; size: few; DNA: TGTGCCAGCAGCTTCATGGGACTAGCGGGGGGGCCGGATACGCAGTATTTT; CDR3: CASSFMGLAGGPDTQYF
D: TRBD1; V: TRBV4-1; J: TRBJ1-4; size: many; DNA: TGCGCCAGCAGCCTTACTACAGGGGGAACTAATGAAAAACTGTTTTTT; CDR3: CASSLTTGGTNEKLFF
D: NA; V: TRBV20-1; J: TRBJ2-1; size: many; DNA: TGCAGTGCTCGATCGGATCCGGGACTTGCTCCCGATGAGCAGTTCTTC; CDR3: CSARSDPGLAPDEQFF
D: NA; V: TRBV20-1; J: TRBJ1-1; size: many; DNA: TGCAGTGCTAGCCAGAAAGGGGTGAACACTGAAGCTTTCTTT; CDR3: CSASQKGVNTEAFF
D: TRBD1; V: TRBV18; J: TRBJ1-5; size: NA; DNA: TGTGCCAGCTCATCGGGACAGGGGACCCAGCCCCAGCATTTT; CDR3: CASSSGQGTQPQHF
D: NA; V: TRBV6-2/TRBV6-3; J: TRBJ2-3; size: many; DNA: TGTGCCAGCACACGGGGCACAGATACGCAGTATTTT; CDR3: CASTRGTDTQYF
D: NA; V: TRBV10-1; J: TRBJ2-7; size: many; DNA: TGCGCCAGCAGTGATTCAGATCCCTACGAGCAGTACTTC; CDR3: CASSDSDPYEQYF
D: NA; V: TRBV10-2; J: TRBJ2-2; size: NA; DNA: TGCGCCAGCGTCTTAGCGAGGGCGAACACCGGGGAGCTGTTTTTT; CDR3: CASVLARANTGELFF
D: TRBD1; V: TRBV30; J: TRBJ1-2; size: many; DNA: TGTGCCTGGAGTGTTACACAGGGGGCGAATGGCTACACCTTC; CDR3: CAWSVTQGANGYTF
D: NA; V: TRBV28; J: TRBJ1-5; size: NA; DNA: TGTGCCAGCAGTTTACCCCGACACACATATAGCAATCAGCCCCAGCATTTT; CDR3: CASSLPRHTYSNQPQHF
D: NA; V: TRBV7-9; J: TRBJ1-5; size: many; DNA: TGTGCCAGCAGCTTAGCGATGGGACCGTATAGCAATCAGCCCCAGCATTTT; CDR3: CASSLAMGPYSNQPQHF
D: NA; V: TRBV2; J: TRBJ2-3; size: many; DNA: TGTGCCAGCAGTACAGGTCTTTATACGCAGTATTTT; CDR3: CASSTGLYTQYF
D: NA; V: TRBV28; J: TRBJ1-3; size: many; DNA: TGTGCCAGCAGGCCGGTGGATGGAAACACCATATATTTT; CDR3: CASRPVDGNTIYF
D: NA; V: TRBV7-9; J: TRBJ2-1; size: many; DNA: TGTGCCAGCAGCTTATTTGCCGGGGGCTTCGGCTACAATGAGCAGTTCTTC; CDR3: CASSLFAGGFGYNEQFF
D: NA; V: TRBV7-9; J: TRBJ1-1; size: many; DNA: TGTGCCAGCAGCTTAGCAGGTGACGGGAAAGCTTTCTTT; CDR3: CASSLAGDGKAFF
D: NA; V: TRBV27; J: TRBJ1-5; size: many; DNA: TGTGCCAGCAGCTTGAGGGGCCAGCCCCAGCATTTT; CDR3: CASSLRGQPQHF
D: NA; V: TRBV7-9; J: TRBJ2-5; size: many; DNA: TGTGCCAGCAGCTTAGTTCAGAGCCAAGAGACCCAGTACTTC; CDR3: CASSLVQSQETQYF
D: TRBD1; V: TRBV12-3/TRBV12-4; J: TRBJ2-7; size: many; DNA: TGTGCCAGCAGCCCAGCCCGACAGGGGTTGGACGAGCAGTACTTC; CDR3: CASSPARQGLDEQYF
D: NA; V: TRBV7-3; J: TRBJ2-2; size: many; DNA: TGTGCCAGCAGCTTGGATCCATCGGGAACCGGGGAGCTGTTTTTT; CDR3: CASSLDPSGTGELFF
D: NA; V: TRBV15; J: TRBJ2-7; size: many; DNA: TGTGCCACCAGCAACCGGAGCTCCTACGAGCAGTACTTC; CDR3: CATSNRSSYEQYF
D: NA; V: TRBV7-2; J: TRBJ1-1; size: many; DNA: TGTGCCAGCAGCTCGAGACAACGCAGGTCTGAAGCTTTCTTT; CDR3: CASSSRQRRSEAFF
D: NA; V: TRBV5-5; J: TRBJ1-1; size: NA; DNA: TGTGCCAGCAGCTTCGGCAGGTCGAGGGTCACTGAAGCTCTCTTT; CDR3: CASSFGRSRVTEALF
D: NA; V: TRBV7-9; J: TRBJ2-1; size: many; DNA: TGTGCCAGCAGGTTGGCGGGATCCTACAATGAGCAGTTCTTC; CDR3: CASRLAGSYNEQFF
D: NA; V: TRBV3-1; J: TRBJ2-1; size: few; DNA: TGTGCTAGCAGCCCACTCCTTAGAGGGGGGGCCGTATGGGATGAGCAGTTCTTC; CDR3: CASSPLLRGGAVWDEQFF
D: NA; V: TRBV11-2; J: TRBJ2-7; size: many; DNA: TGTGCCAGCAGCCACCAGGGCTTC; CDR3: CASSHQGF
D: TRBD2; V: TRBV6-1; J: TRBJ2-1; size: many; DNA: TGTGCCAGCAGTGAAGTTGGGACTAGCGGGGGGCCCCGCGATGAGCAGTTCTTC; CDR3: CASSEVGTSGGPRDEQFF
D: NA; V: TRBV3-1; J: TRBJ2-2; size: many; DNA: TGTGCCAGCAGCCAACAGGCTTTCACCGGGGAGCTGTTTTTT; CDR3: CASSQQAFTGELFF
D: TRBD1; V: TRBV9; J: TRBJ2-1; size: many; DNA: TGTGCCAGCAGCGTCCAGGGGGCGCACAATGAGCAGTTCTTC; CDR3: CASSVQGAHNEQFF
D: NA; V: TRBV5-1; J: TRBJ1-5; size: many; DNA: TGCGCCAGCAGCTGGGACACCGATCAGCCCCAGCATTTT; CDR3: CASSWDTDQPQHF
D: NA; V: TRBV5-6; J: TRBJ1-4; size: many; DNA: TGTGCCAGCAGCTCCATGGCGGCAACTAATGAAAAACTGTTTTTT; CDR3: CASSSMAATNEKLFF
D: NA; V: TRBV28; J: TRBJ1-5; size: many; DNA: TGTGCCAGCAGTTTACCGGGCGGAGACCTTAGCAATCAGCCCCAGCATTTT; CDR3: CASSLPGGDLSNQPQHF
D: TRBD1; V: TRBV3-1; J: TRBJ2-7; size: many; DNA: TGTGCCAGCAGACTGCAGGGGGACGTCTCCTACGAGCAGTACTTC; CDR3: CASRLQGDVSYEQYF
D: NA; V: TRBV7-8; J: TRBJ2-5; size: many; DNA: TGTGCCAGCAGCTCTTCGGGGGGCGCAGAAGAGACCCAGTACTTC; CDR3: CASSSSGGAEETQYF
D: NA; V: TRBV4-1; J: TRBJ2-1; size: medium-sized; DNA: TGCGCCAGCAGCCAAGCTGGCAACTACAATGAGCAGTTCTTC; CDR3: CASSQAGNYNEQFF
D: TRBD2; V: TRBV30; J: TRBJ2-6; size: many; DNA: TGTGCCTGGACCCGGGACGACGGGAGGTCTGGGGCCAACGTCCTGACTTTC; CDR3: CAWTRDDGRSGANVLTF
D: NA; V: TRBV6-5; J: TRBJ1-1; size: many; DNA: TGCGCCAGCAGAACCATGGGAGGGGCTTTCTTT; CDR3: CASRTMGGAFF
D: TRBD2; V: TRBV19; J: TRBJ2-1; size: many; DNA: TGTGCCAGTAGTGTCGGGCGGGGGAACAATGAGCAGTTCTTC; CDR3: CASSVGRGNNEQFF
D: NA; V: TRBV6-2/TRBV6-3; J: TRBJ2-3; size: few; DNA: TGTGCCAGCAGTTATGTTGGGGGTGGAGAGCCCCAGTATTTT; CDR3: CASSYVGGGEPQYF
D: TRBD2; V: TRBV20-1; J: TRBJ2-7; size: NA; DNA: TGCAGTGCTAGAGATAGCGGGGGCCGATTCTCCTACGAGCAATACTTC; CDR3: CSARDSGGRFSYEQYF
D: NA; V: TRBV6-5; J: TRBJ1-2; size: many; DNA: TGTGCCAGCAGTAGAGCCCGTGACTATGGCTACACCTTC; CDR3: CASSRARDYGYTF
D: NA; V: TRBV6-6; J: TRBJ2-1; size: many; DNA: TGTGCCAGCAGTGGACTCGGGGGGCACTCCTACAATGAGCAGTTCTTC; CDR3: CASSGLGGHSYNEQFF
D: TRBD1; V: TRBV28; J: TRBJ1-4; size: many; DNA: TGTGCCAGCAGTTTAGGCGGGACAGATGAAAAACTGTTTTTT; CDR3: CASSLGGTDEKLFF
D: NA; V: TRBV11-2; J: TRBJ2-7; size: few; DNA: TGTGCCAGCAGCTTAGAGGCAGACACCTACGAGCAGTACTTC; CDR3: CASSLEADTYEQYF
D: TRBD1; V: TRBV29-1; J: TRBJ1-1; size: many; DNA: TGCAGCGCCCGGGACAGTCTATGGGACACTGAAGCTTTCTTT; CDR3: CSARDSLWDTEAFF
D: TRBD1; V: TRBV5-4; J: TRBJ2-6; size: many; DNA: TGTGCCAGCAGCCTGGACAGGGACAACTCTGGGGCCAACGTCCTGACTTTC; CDR3: CASSLDRDNSGANVLTF
D: NA; V: TRBV13; J: TRBJ1-4; size: NA; DNA: TGTGCCAGCAGCACGATTAATGGGGCCACCAATGAAAAACGGTTTTTT; CDR3: CASSTINGATNEKRFF
D: NA; V: TRBV9; J: TRBJ1-6; size: many; DNA: TGTGCCAGCAGCGTAGGGGTGAACCCCGGCTCCTATAATTCACCCCTCCACTTT; CDR3: CASSVGVNPGSYNSPLHF
D: NA; V: TRBV5-1; J: TRBJ2-5; size: NA; DNA: TGCGCCAGCAGCTCTACGGTGCTCGGTGGAGAGACCCAGTACTTC; CDR3: CASSSTVLGGETQYF
D: NA; V: TRBV5-5; J: TRBJ1-1; size: NA; DNA: TGTGCCAGCAGCCGGGTGACAGGACCTGCGGCCTTCACTGAAGCTTTCTTT; CDR3: CASSRVTGPAAFTEAFF
D: NA; V: TRBV29-1; J: TRBJ2-3; size: many; DNA: TGCAGCGTTGAACAGAGTGGCACAGATACGCAGTATTTT; CDR3: CSVEQSGTDTQYF
D: NA; V: TRBV28; J: TRBJ2-5; size: NA; DNA: TGTGCCGGCAGTCTAGGACTGGGGGGAGAGACCCAGTACTTC; CDR3: CAGSLGLGGETQYF
D: TRBD1; V: TRBV9; J: TRBJ2-3; size: many; DNA: TGTGCCAGCAGCTCCCAGGGGGCTGCTCTTAGCACAGATACGCAGTATTTT; CDR3: CASSSQGAALSTDTQYF
D: TRBD2; V: TRBV11-2; J: TRBJ2-3; size: many; DNA: TGTGCCAGCAGCTTAGGAGGTAGCGGGGGCTACACAGATACGCAGTATTTT; CDR3: CASSLGGSGGYTDTQYF
D: NA; V: TRBV2; J: TRBJ2-5; size: many; DNA: TGTGCCAGCAGTGGCGGCAGGGGACACCAGTCTCAAGGGACCCAGTACTTC; CDR3: CASSGGRGHQSQGTQYF